The 7 T cell receptor beta chains listed next were all sequenced from one sample in a study of CD4 and CD8 cells across lung adenocarcinoma regions. One entry per CDR3 protein results from TCRdb running MiXCR on the PCR reads. The table has approximately 24,000 distinct CDR3 sequences, approximately 53% seen once; the top ten hold over 35%. Sequenced material: CD8+ T cells from the center of a lung tumor. The receptors were gathered from a male donor with lung adenocarcinoma. The CD4 and CD8 labels of this study may be unreliable.

At least ten counts were recorded for this clonotype. Just one base apart from a much larger clone, this may be a read error. The chain has TRBV6-1 and TRBJ2-1, with D possibly being TRBD1 (5 bases). The J call may be wrong; the DNA end is better matched by TRBJ2-7. CDR1 MNHNS and CDR2 SASEGT come from the germline V gene. The CDR3 totals 14 residues. The CDR3 DNA reads TGTGCCAGCAGTGAAGATTGGCAGGGCCGTGAGCAGTACTTC. Its translation is CASSEDWQGREQYF.

The chain carries TRBV20-1 and TRBJ1-1, with D maybe TRBD1 (5 bases). Germline CDR1 DFQATT, CDR2 SNEGSKA (reference sequence). V gave up 5 bases and J gave up 4 bases, with 14 bases separating them. The CDR3 runs to 13 residues. The CDR3 sequence is CSAGGGGSTEAFF. The CDR3 coding sequence is TGCAGTGCTGGGGGTGGGGGAAGCACTGAAGCTTTCTTT.

This clonotype was seen at least ten times. V and J are TRBV6-5 and TRBJ2-2, with 7 bases fitting TRBD2. V shed 9 bases, J shed 7 bases, and the junction held 14 bases outside the gene matches. Germline lookup yields CDR1 MNHEY and CDR2 SVGAGI. The CDR3 runs to 15 residues. CDR3 DNA: TGTGCCAGTGATGGGGGGGGATGGACTAGCGGGGAGCTGTTTTTT. Translation gives CASDGGGWTSGELFF.

V gene TRBV10-1 combines with J gene TRBJ2-4, with D possibly being TRBD2 (6 bases). Per germline, CDR1 WNHNN and CDR2 SYGVQD (reference sequence). V lost 7 bases and J 8 bases, leaving 27 bases between the germline ends. The length of the CDR3 is 17 residues. The CDR3 here is CASTAGSVGRDQDIQYF. The CDR3 DNA reads as TGCGCCAGCACAGCGGGCAGCGTGGGCCGTGACCAAGACATTCAGTACTTC.

The chain combines TRBV25-1 with TRBJ2-1; D call uncertain. The CDR3 is made up of 12 amino acids. Trimming pared 4 bases from V and 5 bases from J, leaving 6 bases between. Germline V CDR1 and CDR2: MGHDK, SYGVNS. This chain's CDR3 is CASSVLHNEQFF. The DNA of the CDR3 is TGTGCCAGCAGTGTACTCCACAATGAGCAGTTCTTC.

The chain couples TRBV7-2 to TRBJ2-5, with 10 positions matching TRBD2. The CDR3 extends over 16 amino acids. V lost 5 bases to trimming and J lost 7 bases; unmatched junction nucleotides: 13. CDR1 is SGHTA, CDR2 FQGNSA, per germline. CDR3 sequence: CASSPRTSGLPGTQYF. The CDR3 region has the DNA TGTGCCAGCAGCCCGAGGACTAGCGGCCTACCTGGGACCCAGTACTTC.

This chain connects TRBV10-3 to TRBJ2-1, with 7 bases matching TRBD2. J gave up 7 bases and V 3 bases, and 6 bases lay outside the gene matches. The CDR3 totals 14 residues. Per the germline V gene, CDR1 is ENHRY and CDR2 is SYGVKD. The CDR3 is CAISDRQGGNEQFF. As DNA, the CDR3 is TGTGCCATCAGTGATAGGCAGGGAGGGAATGAGCAGTTCTTC.